Described below is a single T cell receptor (beta chain) sequence and its context. This entry comes from a study of cytomegalovirus exposure and HLA in healthy donors. CDR3 length: 14 amino acids. The germline V gene encodes CDR1 LNHDA and CDR2 SQIVND (reference sequence). Primers: 60 Vbeta forward and 13 Jbeta reverse. Sequencing used immunoSEQ multiplex PCR; TCRdb keeps in-frame clones, though not all of them. This table lists over 100,000 clones. The sample comprised PBMCs. The sequence was obtained from a man under 40 in good health and CMV-seronegative. The genes are TRBV19 and TRBJ2-5, with TRBD1 identical over 10 bases. The end of the DNA aligns better with TRBJ2-7, so the J call may be wrong. CDR3 nucleotide sequence: TGTGCCAGTAGCTTGACAGGGGGCGGCCACGAGCAGTACTTC. Encoded protein: CASSLTGGGHEQYF.